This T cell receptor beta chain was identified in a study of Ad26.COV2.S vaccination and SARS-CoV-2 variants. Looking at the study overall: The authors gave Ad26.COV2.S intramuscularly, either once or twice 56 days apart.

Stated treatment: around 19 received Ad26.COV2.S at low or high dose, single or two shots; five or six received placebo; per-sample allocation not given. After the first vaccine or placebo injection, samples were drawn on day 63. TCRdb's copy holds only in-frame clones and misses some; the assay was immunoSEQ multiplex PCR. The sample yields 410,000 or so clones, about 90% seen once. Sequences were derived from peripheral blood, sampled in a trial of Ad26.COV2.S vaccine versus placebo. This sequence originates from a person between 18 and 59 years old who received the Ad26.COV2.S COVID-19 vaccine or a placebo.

The CDR3 loop is CSVVGDSYEQYF. CDR3 in DNA: TGCAGCGTTGTGGGGGATTCCTACGAGCAGTACTTC. This sequence joins TRBV29-1 and TRBJ2-7; possibly TRBD1 or TRBD2 for D (5 bases each). The CDR3 runs to 12 residues. CDR1 is SQVTM, CDR2 ANQGSEA, per germline. Trimming stripped 4 bases from V and 1 base from J, with 8 bases between.